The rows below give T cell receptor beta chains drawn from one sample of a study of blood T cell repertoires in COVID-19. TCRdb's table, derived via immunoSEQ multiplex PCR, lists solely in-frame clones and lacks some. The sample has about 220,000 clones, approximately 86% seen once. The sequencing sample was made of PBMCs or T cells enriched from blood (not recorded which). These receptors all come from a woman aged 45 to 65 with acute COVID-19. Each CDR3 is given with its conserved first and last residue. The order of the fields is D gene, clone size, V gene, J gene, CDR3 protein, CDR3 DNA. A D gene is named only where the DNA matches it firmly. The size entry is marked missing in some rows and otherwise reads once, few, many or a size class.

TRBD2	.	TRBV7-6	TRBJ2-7	CASSLRGSGLSYEQYF	TGTGCCAGCAGCTTACGGGGTAGCGGGCTCTCCTACGAGCAGTACTTC
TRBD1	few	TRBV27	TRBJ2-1	CASSYVPQGWNEQFF	TGTGCCAGCAGTTACGTCCCACAGGGGTGGAATGAGCAGTTCTTC
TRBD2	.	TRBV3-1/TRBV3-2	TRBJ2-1	CASSHLLRGGSEQFF	TGTGCCAGCAGCCACCTGCTGCGGGGGGGAAGTGAGCAGTTCTTC
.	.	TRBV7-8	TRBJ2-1	CASSLHQTGSEQFF	TGTGCCAGCAGCCTCCACCAGACTGGATCTGAGCAGTTCTTC
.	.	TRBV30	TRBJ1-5	CAWSAPGISNQPQHF	TGTGCCTGGAGTGCCCCAGGTATTAGCAATCAGCCCCAGCATTTT
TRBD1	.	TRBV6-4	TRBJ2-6	CASSDSPDRAGANVLTF	TGTGCCAGCAGTGACTCCCCCGACAGGGCTGGGGCCAACGTCCTGACTTTC
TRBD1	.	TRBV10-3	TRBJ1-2	CATNRGGYGYTF	TGTGCCACGAACAGGGGGGGCTATGGCTACACCTTC
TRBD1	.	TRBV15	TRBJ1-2	CATSSRQGYYGYTF	TGTGCCACCAGCTCCCGACAGGGCTACTATGGCTACACCTTC
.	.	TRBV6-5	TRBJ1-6	CASKQMNYNSPLHF	TGTGCCAGCAAGCAAATGAACTATAATTCACCCCTCCACTTT
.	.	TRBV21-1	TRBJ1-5	CASSTGTGHQPQHF	TGTGCCAGCAGCACTGGGACAGGGCACCAGCCCCAGCATTTT
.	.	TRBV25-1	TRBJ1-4	CASSASGGRYEKLFF	TGTGCCAGCAGCGCCTCGGGGGGCCGGTATGAAAAACTGTTTTTT
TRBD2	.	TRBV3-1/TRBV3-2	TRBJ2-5	CASSQRTSGRETQYF	TGTGCCAGCAGCCAACGGACTAGCGGGCGAGAGACCCAGTACTTC
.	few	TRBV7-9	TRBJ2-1	CASSSHGPYNEQFF	TGTGCCAGCAGCTCCCATGGCCCTTACAATGAGCAGTTCTTC
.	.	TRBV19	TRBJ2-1	CASSIQGSYNEQFF	TGTGCCAGTAGTATACAGGGTTCCTACAATGAGCAGTTCTTC
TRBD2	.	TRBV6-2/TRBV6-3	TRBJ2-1	CASSPIAGAYNEQFF	TGTGCCAGCAGCCCTATAGCGGGGGCCTACAATGAGCAGTTCTTC
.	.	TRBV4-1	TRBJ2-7	CASSQAHTTASSYEQYF	TGCGCCAGCAGCCAAGCCCACACGACAGCCAGCTCCTACGAGCAGTACTTC
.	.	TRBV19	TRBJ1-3	CASSMTGSGNTIYF	TGTGCCAGTAGTATGACAGGCTCTGGAAACACCATATATTTT
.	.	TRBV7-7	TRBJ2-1	CASSLAPTSGSEQFF	TGTGCTAGCAGCTTAGCCCCGACTAGTGGGTCGGAGCAGTTCTTC
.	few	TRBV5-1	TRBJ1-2	CASSLQDKYGYTF	TGCGCCAGCAGCTTGCAGGACAAGTATGGCTACACCTTC
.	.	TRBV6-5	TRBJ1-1	CASSELGQAEAFF	TGTGCCAGCAGCGAGTTGGGCCAGGCTGAAGCTTTCTTT
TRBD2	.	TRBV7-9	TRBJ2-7	CASSTGTSGSRSYEQYF	TGTGCCAGCAGCACCGGGACTAGCGGGAGCAGGTCCTACGAGCAGTACTTC
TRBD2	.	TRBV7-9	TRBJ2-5	CASSTRTSGQETQYF	TGTGCCAGCAGCACACGGACTAGCGGCCAAGAGACCCAGTACTTC
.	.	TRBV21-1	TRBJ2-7	CASRTSPQREQYF	TGTGCCAGTCGAACTTCTCCCCAGCGGGAGCAGTACTTC
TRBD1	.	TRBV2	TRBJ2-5	CASSAGDRDHF	TGTGCCAGCAGTGCCGGGGACAGGGACCACTTC
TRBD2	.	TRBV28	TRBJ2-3	CASSLSAGVTDTQYF	TGTGCCAGCAGTTTATCGGCGGGAGTAACAGATACGCAGTATTTT
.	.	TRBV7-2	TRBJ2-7	CASSLVAGRGVEQYF	TGTGCCAGCAGCTTAGTCGCGGGAAGGGGTGTCGAGCAGTACTTC
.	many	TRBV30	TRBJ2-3	CAWRSWELGDTQYF	TGTGCCTGGAGGTCTTGGGAGCTGGGAGATACGCAGTATTTT
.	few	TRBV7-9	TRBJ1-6	CASSLDGGAPLHF	TGTGCCAGCAGCTTAGATGGAGGAGCACCCCTCCACTTT
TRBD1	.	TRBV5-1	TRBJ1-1	CASSLPGQGAAEAFF	TGCGCCAGCAGCCTCCCGGGACAGGGGGCCGCTGAAGCTTTCTTT